What follows is one T cell receptor beta chain and its context. Its antigen is still unknown. Some clones are missing from TCRdb's copy, which holds only in-frame ones; the method was immunoSEQ multiplex PCR. Of over 80,000 clones listed, more than 85% are singletons. This CDR3 comprises 16 residues. V lost 7 bases to trimming and J lost 0 bases; unmatched junction nucleotides: 10. Germline V gene data show CDR1 as SEHNR and CDR2 as FQNEAQ (reference sequence). The data are from a study of radiotherapy plus CTLA-4 blockade in lung cancer. Study-wide findings and caveats: Early blood T cell clone dynamics, with interferon-beta, were reported to best predict response.

The TCR was taken from a human donor with non-small cell lung cancer that progressed on radiotherapy plus ipilimumab. The sample was peripheral blood, taken from a patient treated with radiotherapy plus ipilimumab. This rearrangement joins TRBV7-9 to TRBJ2-3; TRBD1 aligns across 7 bases. The CDR3 region has the DNA TGTGCCAGCACCCCCTGGGGGACAGCTAGCACAGATACGCAGTATTTT. It translates to CASTPWGTASTDTQYF.